The 10 T cell receptor beta chains presented below share a single source sample, sequenced in a study of CD4 T cells in relation to SARS-CoV-2 and coronaviruses. This table comes from immunoSEQ multiplex PCR, and its TCRdb copy is limited to in-frame clones, with some not included. The sample yields some 64,000 clones, about 94% seen once. The unexposed donors gave CD4+ T cells in about 2011-2018, prior to COVID-19. Source material: naive CD4+ T cells from PBMCs. Indicated subset: naive CD4+ T cells isolated by negative enrichment. The receptors here all came from a human donor in good health.

V usage is TRBV23-1 and J usage is TRBJ1-2, with TRBD1 identical over 9 bases. TRBV23-1 is known as an ORF, though its function is uncertain. Trimming took 9 bases from V and 4 from J; bases not matched to a gene: 15. This CDR3 region has 16 residues. The CDR3 region has the DNA TGCGCCAGAAGGACAGGGGAAAACTGCTTGGGCTATGGCTACACCTTC. This codes for CARRTGENCLGYGYTF.

CDR3 DNA sequence: TGTGCCAGCAGTGAATGGCGGCTCTCTGGGGCCAACGTCCTGACTTTC. Protein: CASSEWRLSGANVLTF. The chain combines TRBV27 with TRBJ2-6; D remains ambiguous. Germline V gives CDR1 MNHEY, CDR2 SMNVEV (reference sequence). This CDR3 comprises 16 residues. The germline V and J ends were trimmed by 5 bases and 0 bases, with 11 bases remaining between them.

The chain has TRBV11-2 and TRBJ1-1; 7 bases map to TRBD1. CDR1 and CDR2 from the germline V gene are SGHAT and FQNNGV. The V gene end was trimmed by 4 bases and the J gene end by 3 bases; junction bases not matched to a gene: 14. This CDR3 has 17 amino acids. As DNA, the CDR3 is TGTGCCAGCAGCTCCAGGGGGGTGAGGGGGCTCGACACTGAAGCTTTCTTT. Protein: CASSSRGVRGLDTEAFF.

V gene TRBV18 combines with J gene TRBJ2-1; D not resolved. V dropped 1 base and J dropped 7 bases, with 23 bases sitting between them. CDR1 KGHSH and CDR2 LQKENI come from the germline V gene. This CDR3 is 18 amino acids long. CDR3 region: CASSPRSHIVLKRNEQFF. The CDR3 DNA reads TGTGCCAGCTCACCACGGTCCCACATTGTCCTCAAAAGGAATGAGCAGTTCTTC.

The J gene is TRBJ2-2, the V gene TRBV18; D is possibly TRBD2 (5 bases). V shed 3 bases and J shed 0 bases, with 26 bases lying between them. Germline V CDR1 and CDR2: KGHSH, LQKENI. The CDR3 spans 21 residues. The CDR3 nucleotides read TGTGCCAGCTCACCTCAGATCCGGGATGGATTGCGGCGTGCGAACACCGGGGAGCTGTTTTTT. It is translated as CASSPQIRDGLRRANTGELFF.

The V gene is TRBV3-1 (or the pseudogene TRBV3-2), the J gene TRBJ2-7; 10 nucleotides align to TRBD2. This CDR3 has 16 residues. V shed 0 bases and J 5 bases; nucleotides not matched to a gene: 7. Germline loops: CDR1 LGHDT, CDR2 YNNKEL (reference sequence). The CDR3 DNA sequence: TGTGCCAGCAGCCAAGATAGGGCTAGCGGGAGCCACGAGCAGTACTTC. Amino acid sequence: CASSQDRASGSHEQYF.

The chain joins TRBV9 to TRBJ2-1, with D tentatively TRBD2 (6 bases). CDR3 length: 14 amino acids. Trimming pared 4 bases from V and 6 bases from J, leaving 14 bases between. Looked up from germline, CDR1 is SGDLS and CDR2 is YYNGEE. This chain's CDR3 is CASSPTGLFNEQFF. The CDR3 coding sequence is TGTGCCAGCAGCCCAACGGGACTTTTCAATGAGCAGTTCTTC.

The chain employs TRBV19 and TRBJ1-5; the D is unclear. Germline assignment: CDR1 LNHDA and CDR2 SQIVND (reference sequence). Trimming took 6 bases from V and 0 from J, leaving 9 bases between them. The CDR3 runs 14 residues. The CDR3 bases are TGTGCCAGTAGAAGGGAAAATAGCAATCAGCCCCAGCATTTT. This encodes CASRRENSNQPQHF.

The V gene is TRBV19, the J gene TRBJ2-1; possibly TRBD2 for D (5 bases). Germline lookup yields CDR1 LNHDA and CDR2 SQIVND (reference sequence). V was shortened by 6 bases and J by 7 bases, with 13 bases between the two germline ends. The CDR3 is 13 residues long. The CDR3 is CASRFLSGNEQFF. The CDR3, as DNA: TGTGCCAGTAGATTTCTGTCGGGAAATGAGCAGTTCTTC.

This chain joins TRBV9 and TRBJ1-4; possibly TRBD1 for D (5 bases). The V end lost 0 bases, the J end lost 5 bases, and 14 bases lay between the germline ends. The CDR3 runs 16 residues. In germline, CDR1 is SGDLS, CDR2 YYNGEE. Here the CDR3 DNA reads TGTGCCAGCAGCGTAGCTCAGGGAGGCAACAATGAAAAACTGTTTTTT. Its protein product is CASSVAQGGNNEKLFF.